This T cell receptor beta chain was obtained from a study of T cells in Graves' hyperthyroidism and ophthalmopathy (dated by TCRdb to between 2019 and 2020). About the investigation overall: To identify distinguishing TCR V-J signatures, a discovery cohort of about a hundred patients was used, comprising 40 to 45 with Graves' ophthalmopathy and 55 to 65 with stable Graves' hyperthyroidism. After sampling, hyperthyroidism patients received methimazole starting at 30 mg daily, and ophthalmopathy patients received high-dose intravenous methylprednisolone. The paper reports TCR Vbeta CDR3 sequencing of about 140 peripheral blood samples: 43 ophthalmopathy, 70 to 85 hyperthyroidism and approximately 17 progressor patients. The roughly 90 discovery patients were divided at random into training and test sets in a 7:3 ratio. In roughly six Graves' hyperthyroidism patients, the study also compared T-cell repertoires from thyroid tissue with T-cell repertoires from blood. Whether ophthalmopathy could be predicted prospectively was tested in an independent validation cohort made up of 18 hyperthyroidism patients plus 17 patients who later progressed to ophthalmopathy.

Unmatched junction bases come to 12, with V trimmed by 6 bases and J by 7 bases. For CDR1 and CDR2, the germline V gene lists MNHNS and SASEGT. There are 15 amino acids in the CDR3, from cysteine to phenylalanine inclusive. Only CDR3 DNA is held: 45 bases, read in frame from base 1. Points on this clonotype: Its binding antigen is unknown. It has no much larger one-base neighbor in the sample; base qualities were not kept.

Study-wide findings and limitations: In validation, progression to ophthalmopathy was predicted by the model with more than 65% sensitivity and around 76% specificity, a median of around 6.5 months before onset. Blood samples also contained most of the expanded thyroid clonotypes (frequency above 0.001), which suggests that blood repertoires may reflect thyroid immune responses. A model built on a 13 V-J signature distinguished ophthalmopathy from stable hyperthyroidism, reaching 85% to 90% sensitivity and about 81% specificity in cross-validation and 80%/75% in testing. No statistical method was used to fix the sample size in advance, and group allocation was not hidden from the investigators.

Exclusion was applied to patients with uncontrolled infections, other autoimmune diseases, pregnancy or lactation. Diagnoses were established on the basis of clinical symptoms, serum thyroxine and TRAb, thyroid ultrasound, and orbital computed tomography. Trizol reagent was used to extract total RNA, and RNA quality was then checked on an Agilent 2100 Bioanalyzer. Amplification of TCR beta CDR3 regions was carried out from RNA transcripts. For the first round of RT-PCR on the TCR CDR3, the HTBI primer set was used together with the Qiagen OneStep RT-PCR kit. A second multiplex PCR round built the libraries, followed by size selection and purification. Sequencing of the libraries was done on an Illumina HiSeq2000 using paired-end 100 bp reads. Per the original workflow: SOAPnuke was used to process the raw data, removing reads that contained adapters or uncalled bases, had a mean Phred below 15, or lacked an exact match to the constant primer or identifier. High-quality paired reads were merged with COPE v1.2.5, and unique nucleotide sequences were defined as clonotypes. MiTCR v1.1 was used to align the clonotypes against IMGT TRBV, TRBD and TRBJ reference segments. The analysis included only V-J combinations with a frequency above 0.0001, which together covered 99.2% of the repertoires. The TCS score was defined as F50 (clonal expansion) divided by E x V (chaos), with BLOSUM62-based TCRdist calculated between CDR3 peptides within each V-J. Welch's t-statistics and random forest reduced around 550 V-J features to 10 to 15, which were used in a naive Bayes classifier (R e1071). Thyroid-blood repertoire similarity was quantified with the Morisita-Horn index. The raw public reads went through TCRdb reprocessing: fastp at Q25, MiXCR clone calling, in-frame beta chains kept. Rows with one shared CDR3 protein collapse into an entry with the most common genes and DNA. The V and J calls shown here were made by TCRdb, not taken from the authors' results. This sample holds approximately 640,000 distinct CDR3 sequences; just under 45% were observed only once. Of the sample, about 7.7% is held by the ten largest clones.

This receptor was identified in an adult man with Graves' disease, either hyperthyroidism or ophthalmopathy (not recorded which). Recombination linked TRBV6-1 to TRBJ1-5, and 7 bases in between align with TRBD1. Specimen: peripheral blood or thyroid tissue (not recorded which). Here is the DNA: TGTGCCAGCAGAGGGGGGGACAGCCTTGGACAGCCCCAGCATTTT. It codes for CASRGGDSLGQPQHF.